This T cell receptor (beta chain) was identified during a study of cytomegalovirus exposure and HLA in healthy donors (dated by TCRdb to between 2016 and 2019). With respect to the entire study: An earlier analysis of some 600 of the donors reported approximately 280 Gb of sequence data and 117 million unique TCR beta sequences obtained from about 180 million T cells. Roughly 290 gigabases of sequencing data and roughly 81 million unique TCR sequences made up an early release that covered around 640 HLA-typed donors. Of the 350 to 450 genotyped donors, about 80% fell in the genetic ancestry cluster associated with self-reported Caucasian donors. The study aimed to test whether cataloging public T cell receptors could reveal signatures of past pathogen exposure. The study used immunosequencing to profile the T cell repertoires of approximately 690 subjects and linked those repertoires to cytomegalovirus serostatus. In addition to the first cohort of several hundred subjects, a separate validation cohort of around 110 different subjects was used. To predict cytomegalovirus infection status, the study combined high-throughput TCR immunosequencing, statistical association of individual TCRs with disease status, and machine learning. To study patterns of TCR occurrence, a later analysis re-analyzed previously published TCR beta repertoires from just over 650 donors and added high-resolution HLA genotyping. Rather than using new phenotypic data, the later analysis identified candidate immune exposures from TCR beta sequences and from how often those sequences occurred across donors. An earlier analysis of roughly 580 of the donors used high-throughput TCR beta sequencing to judge whether each TCR beta V gene segment behaved as functional or pseudogenic. Donor age, sex, ethnicity and CMV serostatus were collected together with the repertoire data. Genome-wide SNP genotypes for about 60% of the roughly 700 donors were used in a later genetic analysis, which treated that subset as a discovery cohort. Every discovery cohort repertoire had been produced on one sequencing platform. HLA typing covered class I and class II loci at four-digit resolution. The number of typed donors differed by locus: about 629-630 for A, B, C, DRB1 and DQB1; some 500 for DQA1; over 600 for DPA1; and 400 to 480 for DPB1. Roughly five DR-DQ haplotypes were handled as single units for association and clustering, since linkage in the cohort was strong. Across about 370 genotyped donors of the cohort, an average of roughly 250,000 unique TCR beta nucleotide sequences per donor were sequenced, and approximately 17% of those sequences were non-productive. Beyond this particular receptor, the publication reports: When HLA alleles, especially DR and DQ, strongly co-occurred, TCR associations were difficult to assign to individual alleles. Specific HLA alleles were associated with over 15,000 TCR beta sequences at a false discovery rate of 0.05 in a later analysis. A cluster of highly shared sequence variants was judged likely to be a technical artifact of the sequencing pipeline. Across donors, most TCR sequences were observed very rarely, whereas some public TCRs were present in many individuals. The earlier analysis of about 600 of the donors excluded fewer than 20 rarely observed V segments, including chromosome 9 orphons, because counts were too low. Several of the top co-occurrence clusters appeared to be linked to parvovirus B19, influenza, CMV and Epstein-Barr virus, according to a later analysis. This cohort had only TCR beta chains sequenced, and the lack of alpha or paired-chain data limited which features could be detected. Correlated functional status among segregating V segments might reflect linkage disequilibrium, but an unknown experimental factor could not be ruled out. Because HLA typing was unavailable for some donors at each locus, only the typed subset was used in association tests. Three of the identified cytomegalovirus-associated TCR beta chains were confirmed in vitro to be specific for cytomegalovirus antigens. Some IMGT-functional V segments, including TRBV6-2 and TRBV6-3, could not be distinguished by the 87-base-pair reads and were therefore excluded. Sequencing depth was assumed to be roughly uniform across donors in the presence/absence analyses, though that assumption may not hold. In a later genetic analysis, fewer N-insertions in productive TCRs were reported among donors in an Asian-associated ancestry cluster than the approximately 670-donor mean. The study listed approximately 160 TCR beta chains as associated with cytomegalovirus. For the cohort, immune exposure information was limited to CMV serostatus. Cytomegalovirus status was reported to be diagnosed by the classifier with high specificity and sensitivity in both the original and validation cohorts. An association between a missense DCLRE1C variant and V-gene and J-gene trimming of TCR beta chains was found in a later genetic analysis and replicated in an independent cohort. Compared with equally common non-associated chains, HLA-associated TCR beta chains in a later analysis were more clonally expanded and had lower generation probabilities. A later analysis found that most CMV-associated TCR beta chains appeared HLA-restricted, with HLA associations seemingly driven largely by CMV exposure. A further reported finding was that TCR beta sequences accurately predicted the HLA-A and HLA-B alleles for most subjects in the first cohort. The authors suggested that the approach could potentially be extended to other disease states and immunological phenotypes. Broadly in line with IMGT annotations, most TCR beta V segments showed up in productive rearrangements about 87% or about 30% of the time in an earlier analysis of under 700 of the donors. In a later analysis, TCR association rates were found to vary across HLA loci, with the most associated TCRs seen for DRB1 alleles and the fewest for HLA-C alleles.

The cohort comprised 710 or so healthy bone marrow donors. All cohort members were sampled while nominally healthy, although unrecorded immune exposures were likely present. Of the approximately 700 cohort members, 250 to 300 had positive CMV serostatus and 352 had negative CMV serostatus, and CMV serostatus was not recorded for the donor. A peripheral blood sample was provided by each donor, and peripheral blood mononuclear cells were used for TCR beta sequencing. The Qiagen DNeasy Blood Extraction Kit was used to extract genomic DNA from the blood cell samples. Libraries were constructed by the immunoSEQ multiplex PCR assay. The multiplex PCR relied on a mix of 60 forward primers for TCR Vbeta segments and 13 reverse primers for TCR Jbeta segments. Amplification of the CDR3 region of rearranged TCR beta genes was performed with a multiplex PCR assay on genomic DNA. Amplified TCR beta libraries were sequenced as 87-base-pair reads on the Illumina HiSeq System. In the source study's methods: Across the 600 to 700 repertoires, a later analysis counted approximately 83 million unique TCR beta chains, 8.5 million to 12 million of which were shared by at least two donors. Raw reads were error-corrected and collapsed into unique sequences by a nearest-neighbor algorithm in which closely related sequences were merged to remove PCR and sequencing errors. To assign V, D and J gene segments, CDR3 sequences were aligned to IMGT reference sequences. For a sequence to be retained, at least a six-nucleotide match to both a V gene segment and a J gene segment was required. A rearrangement counted as productive if the CDR3 had no stop codons and remained in frame with V and J, and every other rearrangement counted as non-productive. Following IMGT convention, CDR3 was defined as the stretch from the second conserved V-encoded cysteine to the conserved J-encoded phenylalanine. In an earlier analysis of roughly 610 of the donors, sequences lacking an unambiguous match to a single V gene segment were excluded. An earlier analysis of 450 to 650 of the donors called V segments functional above 56.7% productive rearrangements and segregating when the between-donor standard deviation exceeded 5%. A statistical classification framework was developed to diagnose cytomegalovirus status using the catalog of TCR beta chain sequences. In a later analysis, V and J genes were assigned by comparing TCR nucleotide sequences against IMGT/GENE-DB human TR gene sequences. In a later analysis, CDR3 sequences and most-parsimonious VDJ recombination scenarios were assigned using the TCRdist pipeline. In a later analysis, each TCR beta chain was defined by its CDR3 amino acid sequence together with its V-gene family, and reads without a unique V-gene family were excluded. In a later analysis, around 600 highly shared, low-generation-probability nucleotide sequences were removed to address suspected cross-contamination and a sequencing artifact. In a later analysis, a clonal expansion index for each public chain was calculated from normalized within-repertoire ranks of inferred template counts. A later analysis computed generation probabilities with a VDJ recombination model fitted to out-of-frame rearrangements, and checked the results against IGoR. A later analysis scored TCR-TCR, TCR-HLA and TCR-CMV co-occurrence with hypergeometric tests, applying a repertoire-size bias correction to TCR pairs. To estimate false discovery rates, a later analysis permuted the HLA or CMV assignments 20 times. In a later analysis, co-occurring TCRs were grouped with DBSCAN, and TCRdist sequence similarity was added when clustering was performed within HLA-allele-positive subsets. Repertoires with fewer than 30,000 or more than 120,000 public chains were left out of co-occurrence clustering, as were about 5 repertoires with anomalous nucleotide sharing. The immuneACCESS repertoire file appears here via TCRdb, limited to in-frame rearrangements. These files lack a portion of the clones; in checked studies, under half of the deficit traces to unresolved V genes, and the cause of the others is not known. V, J and clone size are taken as reported in that table, and D and trimming were inferred from the DNA itself. The sample profile shows over 70,000 clones; around 70% of them were found once. The ten largest clones take up approximately 10% of the sample.

Based on the germline V gene (reference sequence), the CDR1 and CDR2 sequences are GTSNPN and SVGIG. The CDR3, from cysteine to phenylalanine, totals 16 residues. The CDR3 DNA has 48 bases and is translated from base 1. Relative to germline, V is 1 base shorter and J is 2 bases shorter, with 18 bases between their ends. In the case of this clone: Its recognized antigen is unknown. Base qualities are not at hand, and no much larger clone is one base apart.

The sequence is built from TRBV30 and TRBJ2-7, and perhaps TRBD1 as D gene, on 6 matching bases. The clonotype was recovered from a human donor in good health. The sample consisted of PBMCs. The CDR3 reads CAWSGLRGRGAYEQYF. Read as DNA, the sequence is TGTGCCTGGAGTGGACTTAGGGGGAGAGGGGCCTACGAGCAGTACTTC. Joined to the reference TRBV30 and TRBJ2-7 proteins, this CDR3 gives the full variable domain: SQTIHQWPATLVQPVGSPLSLECTVEGTSNPNLYWYRQAAGRGLQLLFYSVGIGQISSEVPQNLSASRPQDRQFILSSKKLLLSDSGFYLCAWSGLRGRGAYEQYFGPGTRLTVT.